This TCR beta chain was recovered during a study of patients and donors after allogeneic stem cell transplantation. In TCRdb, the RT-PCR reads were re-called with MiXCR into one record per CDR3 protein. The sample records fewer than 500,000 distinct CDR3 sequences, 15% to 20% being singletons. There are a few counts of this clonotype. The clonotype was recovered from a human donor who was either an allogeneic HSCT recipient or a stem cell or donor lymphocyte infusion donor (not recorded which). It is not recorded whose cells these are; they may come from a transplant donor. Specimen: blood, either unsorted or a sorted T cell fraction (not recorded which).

This CDR3 is CASSEGPIGAGANVLTF. In DNA form, the CDR3 reads TGTGCCAGCAGTGAAGGGCCTATTGGGGCTGGGGCCAACGTCCTGACTTTC. This chain uses TRBV2 with TRBJ2-6; unclear D gene. Germline CDR1 reads SNHLY; CDR2 reads FYNNEI. This CDR3 has 17 residues. V was shortened by 1 base and J by 2 bases, with 12 bases between the two germline ends.